This T cell receptor (beta chain) was sequenced during a study of blood T cell repertoires in COVID-19. TCRdb's copy holds only in-frame clones and misses some; the assay was immunoSEQ multiplex PCR. The sample records a few hundred thousand clones, about 92% being singletons. Donors were grouped by their self-reported clinical history. Recovered status in Cohort 3 required two negative PCRs, clearance, or symptom resolution. J was trimmed by 4 bases and V by 5 bases; bases with no gene match: 5. Per germline, CDR1 SGHTA and CDR2 FQGNSA. The CDR3 covers 15 residues. The sample consisted of PBMCs or T cells enriched from blood (not recorded which). This TCR was sampled from a woman in her twenties or thirties who had recovered from COVID-19. The chain recombines TRBV7-2 with TRBJ2-3; 11 bases fit TRBD1. Written as DNA, the CDR3 is TGTGCCAGCAGCCCGCGGACAGGGGGCCCAGATACGCAGTATTTT. It is translated as CASSPRTGGPDTQYF.